The rows below give T cell receptor beta chains drawn from one sample of a study of post-analysis software for immune sequencing data. Using its own MiXCR run on the PCR reads, TCRdb lists one record per CDR3 protein. The sample lists 250,000 to 300,000 distinct CDR3 sequences; 36% were seen once. The material sequenced was blood. These receptors originate from a girl aged 5 to 17 with multiple sclerosis. Each CDR3 is given with its conserved first and last residue. A D gene is named only where the DNA matches it firmly. Clone sizes are given selectively: once, few, many, or a class where the clone is expanded.

>TRBV29-1|once|TRBD1|TRBJ1-4
CSAEGDRAGEKLFF
TGCAGCGCCGAGGGAGACAGGGCGGGGGAAAAACTGTTTTTT
>TRBV4-1|few|.|TRBJ1-1
CASAPGGGTEAFF
TGCGCCAGCGCCCCCGGGGGCGGAACTGAAGCTTTCTTT
>TRBV6-6|many|TRBD2|TRBJ2-3
CASSYGTSGDTQYF
TGTGCCAGCAGTTATGGGACTAGCGGGGATACGCAGTATTTT
>TRBV30|.|.|TRBJ2-5
CAWTSRETQYF
TGTGCCTGGACTAGCCGAGAGACCCAGTACTTC
>TRBV2|few|TRBD2|TRBJ2-4
CASRGQVVIAGANIQYF
TGTGCCAGCAGGGGGCAAGTTGTTATAGCGGGAGCGAACATTCAGTACTTC
>TRBV7-9|few|.|TRBJ1-1
CASSPRGGNTEAFF
TGTGCCAGCAGCCCCAGGGGCGGGAACACTGAAGCTTTCTTT
>TRBV28|.|.|TRBJ2-7
CASSPTRTAAGEQYF
TGTGCCAGCAGTCCAACTCGGACTGCCGCGGGCGAGCAGTACTTC
>TRBV15|.|.|TRBJ1-1
CATSKFKGSTEAFF
TGTGCCACCAGCAAGTTCAAGGGGTCCACTGAAGCTTTCTTT
>TRBV20-1|few|TRBD2|TRBJ2-4
CSASVPGGDIQYF
TGCAGTGCTAGTGTCCCGGGAGGGGACATTCAGTACTTC
>TRBV7-2|.|.|TRBJ2-5
CASSSSTKHTSSFETQYF
TGTGCCAGCAGCTCGTCGACGAAGCACACTTCAAGTTTTGAGACCCAGTACTTC
>TRBV7-2|.|.|TRBJ1-6
CASNPGQYNSPLHF
TGTGCCAGCAACCCCGGACAGTATAATTCACCCCTCCACTTT
>TRBV5-5|many|TRBD2|TRBJ2-3
CASSLASGGSAADTQYF
TGTGCCAGCAGCTTGGCTAGTGGCGGGAGTGCCGCAGATACGCAGTATTTT
>TRBV3-1|many|TRBD1|TRBJ1-2
CASSRQGVNGYTF
TGTGCCAGCAGCCGACAGGGAGTCAATGGCTACACCTTC
>TRBV6-2/TRBV6-3|many|.|TRBJ2-1
CASSYVDGYNEQFF
TGTGCCAGCAGTTACGTGGACGGATACAATGAGCAGTTCTTC
>TRBV20-1|many|.|TRBJ2-5
CSARPRLQETQYF
TGCAGTGCTAGACCCCGTCTACAAGAGACCCAGTACTTC
>TRBV5-1|.|TRBD2|TRBJ2-7
CASGPSGSSYEQYF
TGCGCCAGCGGGCCTAGCGGAAGCTCCTACGAGCAGTACTTC
>TRBV7-8|many|.|TRBJ2-1
CAVRGPTTNEQFF
TGTGCCGTACGAGGGCCAACGACCAATGAGCAGTTCTTC
>TRBV10-1|many|.|TRBJ2-1
CARPSGHQPGEQFF
TGCGCCAGGCCCTCGGGACACCAACCGGGTGAGCAGTTCTTC
>TRBV20-1|few|.|TRBJ1-2
CSARDIGGWNYGYTF
TGCAGTGCTAGAGATATTGGAGGTTGGAACTATGGCTACACCTTC
>TRBV29-1|many|.|TRBJ1-1
CSVARGGRGRIGSTEAFF
TGCAGCGTTGCGAGGGGGGGCAGGGGACGAATTGGAAGCACTGAAGCTTTCTTT
>TRBV13|many|.|TRBJ1-2
CASSLERGNYGYTF
TGTGCCAGCAGCTTAGAGAGGGGTAACTATGGCTACACCTTC
>TRBV29-1|.|.|TRBJ2-7
CSVRVGFREQYF
TGCAGCGTTCGGGTGGGGTTTCGTGAGCAGTACTTC
>TRBV28|many|.|TRBJ2-1
CASSLYDPYNEQFF
TGTGCCAGCAGTTTATATGACCCTTACAATGAGCAGTTCTTC
>TRBV4-2|many|TRBD2|TRBJ2-1
CASSQPGPGLAGGGGYNEQFF
TGTGCCAGCAGCCAACCCGGCCCGGGACTAGCGGGGGGGGGTGGATACAATGAGCAGTTCTTC
>TRBV7-6|once|TRBD1|TRBJ2-5
CASSHRQGAFQETQYF
TGTGCCAGCAGCCATCGACAGGGGGCGTTTCAAGAGACCCAGTACTTC
>TRBV11-1|many|TRBD1|TRBJ2-1
CASSWDRGYNEQFF
TGTGCCAGCAGCTGGGACAGGGGCTACAATGAGCAGTTCTTC
>TRBV7-3|few|TRBD2|TRBJ2-2
CASSRDYHTGELFF
TGTGCCAGCAGCCGGGACTACCACACCGGGGAGCTGTTTTTT
>TRBV29-1|few|TRBD1|TRBJ2-3
CNVLQGATDTQYF
TGCAACGTTCTACAGGGGGCAACAGATACGCAGTATTTT
>TRBV7-6|.|TRBD2|TRBJ2-1
CASSLDRAGGPFTEQFF
TGTGCCAGCAGCTTAGATAGAGCGGGAGGGCCTTTCACTGAGCAGTTCTTC
>TRBV28|many|TRBD2|TRBJ2-1
CASSPMVRLAGGWDEQFF
TGTGCCAGCAGTCCGATGGTCCGACTAGCGGGAGGCTGGGATGAGCAGTTCTTC
>TRBV6-2/TRBV6-3|many|.|TRBJ2-1
CASTNGNEQFF
TGTGCCAGCACCAACGGGAATGAGCAGTTCTTC
>TRBV10-3|many|TRBD1|TRBJ2-3
CAISEGQGRPGTQYF
TGTGCCATCAGTGAAGGACAGGGGCGCCCCGGTACGCAGTATTTT
>TRBV5-1|.|.|TRBJ1-4
CASRLATNEKLFF
TGCGCCAGCAGGCTTGCAACTAATGAAAAACTGTTTTTT
>TRBV6-5|.|.|TRBJ2-3
CASSYDGSGTDTQYF
TGTGCCAGCAGTTACGACGGGAGCGGCACAGATACGCAGTATTTT
>TRBV3-1|.|.|TRBJ2-1
CASSQRQNNEQFF
TGTGCCAGCAGCCAACGACAGAACAATGAGCAGTTCTTC
>TRBV27|many|.|TRBJ1-2
CASSLSSGYGYTF
TGTGCCAGCAGCTTATCTTCCGGTTATGGCTACACCTTC
>TRBV5-1|.|.|TRBJ1-1
CASSLVKGTEAFF
TGCGCCAGCAGCTTGGTGAAGGGCACTGAAGCTTTCTTT
>TRBV10-2|.|TRBD2|TRBJ2-5
CASSGVSREGLNEQYF
TGCGCCAGCAGTGGGGTAAGCCGGGAGGGCCTCAATGAGCAGTACTTC
>TRBV20-1|.|TRBD2|TRBJ2-3
CSAPREGTTDTQYF
TGCAGTGCCCCGCGGGAGGGAACCACAGATACGCAGTATTTT
>TRBV4-1|many|TRBD2|TRBJ2-1
CASSQDALAGRVDEQFF
TGCGCCAGCAGCCAAGATGCCCTAGCGGGGCGAGTAGATGAGCAGTTCTTC
>TRBV6-5|few|TRBD1|TRBJ1-2
CASSSRDRGHYGYTF
TGTGCCAGCAGTTCCCGGGACAGGGGACACTATGGCTACACCTTC